One sample yielded the 12 T cell receptor beta chains listed below, sequenced in a study of blood T cell repertoires in COVID-19. TCRdb's copy holds only in-frame clones and misses some; the assay was immunoSEQ multiplex PCR. Seen here are 150,000 or so clones, roughly 90% observed once, and the top ten hold roughly 3.9%. Sample: PBMCs or T cells enriched from blood (not recorded which). The receptors here all came from a woman aged 40 to 50 who had been exposed to COVID-19.

CDR3 protein: CASSQLLGTGSPLHF. CDR3 in DNA: TGCGCCAGCAGCCAACTTCTGGGTACGGGTTCACCCCTCCACTTT. The chain combines TRBV4-1 with TRBJ1-6; D remains ambiguous. V was trimmed by 2 bases and J by 9 bases, leaving 14 bases between them. The V gene's germline CDR1 is MGHRA and CDR2 YSYEKL. This CDR3 spans 15 amino acids.

The genes are TRBV7-2 and TRBJ2-7; the match to TRBD2 covers 9 bases. Unmatched junction bases numbered 3, after V lost 0 bases and J lost 6 bases. In germline, CDR1 is SGHTA, CDR2 FQGNSA. The CDR3 length is 14 residues. The CDR3, as DNA: TGTGCCAGCAGCTTAGCCACAGCGGGGGGCGAGCAGTACTTC. Its protein is CASSLATAGGEQYF.

The rearrangement uses TRBV3-1 (or the pseudogene TRBV3-2) and TRBJ1-4, with 10 bases aligning to TRBD1. The germline V gene has CDR1 LGHDT and CDR2 YNNKEL (reference sequence). The CDR3 is made up of 16 amino acids. With V trimmed by 5 bases and J by 6 bases, 9 bases remained unmatched. Here the CDR3 reads CASSNRQGAGYEKLFF. CDR3 nucleotide sequence: TGTGCCAGCAGCAACCGACAGGGGGCGGGGTATGAAAAACTGTTTTTT.

The rearrangement links TRBV5-1 to TRBJ1-1; perhaps TRBD1 as D (5 bases). The V end lost 0 bases, the J end lost 1 base, and 7 bases lay between the germline ends. Germline CDR1 and CDR2: SGHRS and YFSETQ. The CDR3 totals 14 residues. The chain's CDR3 is CASSLAGPNTEAFF. The CDR3 DNA sequence: TGCGCCAGCAGCTTGGCAGGGCCGAACACTGAAGCTTTCTTT.

The gene calls are TRBV10-3 and TRBJ1-1; D not resolved. The length of the CDR3 is 13 residues. Germline CDR1 reads ENHRY; CDR2 reads SYGVKD. V shed 6 bases and J shed 1 base, with 9 bases lying between them. The CDR3 is CAIRVAANTEAFF. CDR3 DNA sequence: TGTGCCATCAGGGTAGCCGCGAACACTGAAGCTTTCTTT.

The V call is TRBV29-1, the J call TRBJ2-1; possibly TRBD1 for D (6 bases). Trimming took 7 bases from V and 8 from J, leaving 15 bases between them. The CDR3 is made up of 12 amino acids. The germline V gene encodes CDR1 SQVTM and CDR2 ANQGSEA. The CDR3 reads CSGLGDNDEQFF. In DNA form, the CDR3 reads TGCAGCGGACTCGGGGACAACGATGAGCAGTTCTTC.

The chain employs TRBV10-2 and TRBJ2-3, with D unresolved. Trimming took 1 base from V and 6 from J, leaving 11 bases between them. Germline values: CDR1 WSHSY, CDR2 SAAADI. The CDR3 consists of 14 residues. DNA of the CDR3: TGCGCCAGCAGTGAGTTAGTTTCCGGTGATACGCAGTATTTT. Translating gives CASSELVSGDTQYF.

In its sample, this clone was seen once. The CDR3 coding sequence is TGTGCCAGCATGACTAGTTTTGAGCAGTTCTTC. This encodes CASMTSFEQFF. The chain combines TRBV27 with TRBJ2-1; a weak D match, TRBD2 (6 bases). This CDR3 comprises 11 residues. The germline V gene encodes CDR1 MNHEY and CDR2 SMNVEV (reference sequence). V was clipped by 7 bases and J by 9 bases, with 10 bases between them.

V usage is TRBV3-1 (or the pseudogene TRBV3-2) and J usage is TRBJ2-7, with 9 bases fitting TRBD1. The CDR3 sequence is 16 residues long. V gave up 6 bases and J gave up 1 base; unmatched junction bases: 10. Germline loops: CDR1 LGHDT, CDR2 YNNKEL (reference sequence). The CDR3 nucleotides read TGTGCCAGCAGTGGGACCGGGACAGGGACGTCCTACGAGCAGTACTTC. Translation gives CASSGTGTGTSYEQYF.

The V call is TRBV5-1, the J call TRBJ1-4; 8 bases are a match to TRBD1. CDR1 is SGHRS and CDR2 is YFSETQ in the germline V gene. CDR3 size: 15 residues. The V gene end was trimmed by 6 bases and the J gene end by 5 bases; junction bases not matched to a gene: 9. CDR3 region: CASTLSTGVNEKLFF. CDR3 bases: TGCGCCAGCACCTTATCGACAGGGGTAAATGAAAAACTGTTTTTT. Based on the CDR3 plus reference TRBV5-1 and TRBJ1-4, the full variable domain is KAGVTQTPRYLIKTRGQQVTLSCSPISGHRSVSWYQQTPGQGLQFLFEYFSETQRNKGNFPGRFSGRQFSNSRSEMNVSTLELGDSALYLCASTLSTGVNEKLFFGSGTQLSVL.

The chain uses TRBV28 and TRBJ2-7, with D tentatively TRBD2 (5 bases). CDR3 length: 14 residues. Per germline, CDR1 MDHEN and CDR2 SYDVKM. V was shortened by 6 bases and J by 0 bases, with 12 bases between the two germline ends. The CDR3 DNA is TGTGCCAGCAGACGGGATTTAAGCTCCTACGAGCAGTACTTC. Its protein product is CASRRDLSSYEQYF.

DNA for the CDR3: TGTGCCAGCAGCCCTGTAGCGGGGGCGAACACCGGGGAGCTGTTTTTT. Translating gives CASSPVAGANTGELFF. This chain links TRBV7-7 with TRBJ2-2; the match to TRBD2 covers 9 bases. With V trimmed by 5 bases and J by 0 bases, 4 bases remained unmatched. The CDR3 loop spans 16 amino acids. From germline, CDR1 is SSHAT and CDR2 FNYEAQ (reference sequence). Complete variable domain (other parts from reference TRBV7-7 and TRBJ2-2): GAGVSQSPRYKVTKRGQDVTLRCDPISSHATLYWYQQALGQGPEFLTYFNYEAQPDKSGLPSDRFSAERPEGSISTLTIQRTEQRDSAMYRCASSPVAGANTGELFFGEGSRLTVL.